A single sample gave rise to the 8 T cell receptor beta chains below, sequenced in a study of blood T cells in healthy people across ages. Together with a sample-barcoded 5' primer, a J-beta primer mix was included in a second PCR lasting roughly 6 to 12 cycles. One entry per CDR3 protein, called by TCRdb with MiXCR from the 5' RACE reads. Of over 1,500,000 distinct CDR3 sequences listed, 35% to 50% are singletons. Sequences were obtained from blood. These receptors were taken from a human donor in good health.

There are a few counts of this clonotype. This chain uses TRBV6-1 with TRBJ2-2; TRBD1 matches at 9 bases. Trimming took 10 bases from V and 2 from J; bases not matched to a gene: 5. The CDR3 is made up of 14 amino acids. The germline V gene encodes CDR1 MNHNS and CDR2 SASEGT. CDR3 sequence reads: CATLQGANTGELFF. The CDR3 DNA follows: TGTGCCACCCTACAGGGGGCTAACACCGGGGAGCTGTTTTTT.

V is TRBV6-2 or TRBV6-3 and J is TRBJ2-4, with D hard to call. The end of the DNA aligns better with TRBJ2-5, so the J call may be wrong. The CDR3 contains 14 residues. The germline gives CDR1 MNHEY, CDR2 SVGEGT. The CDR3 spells CASSYSHLQETQYF. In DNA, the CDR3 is TGTGCCAGCAGTTATTCCCACCTACAAGAGACCCAGTACTTC.

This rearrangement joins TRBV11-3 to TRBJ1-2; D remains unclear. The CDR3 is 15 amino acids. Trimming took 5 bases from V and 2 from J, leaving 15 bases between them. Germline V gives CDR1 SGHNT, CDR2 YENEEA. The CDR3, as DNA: TGTGCCAGCAGCGTCGATGGGGAGACAAACTATGGCTACACCTTC. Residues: CASSVDGETNYGYTF.

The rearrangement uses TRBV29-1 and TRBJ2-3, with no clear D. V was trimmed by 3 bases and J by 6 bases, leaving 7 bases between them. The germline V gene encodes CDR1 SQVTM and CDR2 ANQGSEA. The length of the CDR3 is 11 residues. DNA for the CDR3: TGCAGCGTTGACGTTCGGGATACGCAGTATTTT. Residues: CSVDVRDTQYF.

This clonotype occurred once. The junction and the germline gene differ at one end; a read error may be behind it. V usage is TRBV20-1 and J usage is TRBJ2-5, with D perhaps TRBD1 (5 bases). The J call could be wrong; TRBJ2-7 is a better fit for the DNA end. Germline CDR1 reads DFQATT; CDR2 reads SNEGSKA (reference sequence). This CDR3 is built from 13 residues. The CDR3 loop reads CSAGDRRAYEQYF. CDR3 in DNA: TGCAGTGCTGGAGACAGAAGAGCATACGAGCAGTACTTC.

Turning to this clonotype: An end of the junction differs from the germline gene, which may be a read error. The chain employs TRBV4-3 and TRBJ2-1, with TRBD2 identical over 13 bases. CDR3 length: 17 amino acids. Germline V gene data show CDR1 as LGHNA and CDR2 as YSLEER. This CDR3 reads CASSQGLAGVSYNEQFF. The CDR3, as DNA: TGCGCCAGCAGTCAAGGACTAGCGGGGGTGTCCTACAATGAGCAGTTCTTC.

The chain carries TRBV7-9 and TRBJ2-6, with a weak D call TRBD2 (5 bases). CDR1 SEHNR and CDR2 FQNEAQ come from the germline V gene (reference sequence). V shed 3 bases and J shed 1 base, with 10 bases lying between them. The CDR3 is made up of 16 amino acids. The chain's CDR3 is CASSFSRVSGANVLTF. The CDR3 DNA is TGTGCCAGCAGCTTTTCGAGGGTTTCTGGGGCCAACGTCCTGACTTTC.

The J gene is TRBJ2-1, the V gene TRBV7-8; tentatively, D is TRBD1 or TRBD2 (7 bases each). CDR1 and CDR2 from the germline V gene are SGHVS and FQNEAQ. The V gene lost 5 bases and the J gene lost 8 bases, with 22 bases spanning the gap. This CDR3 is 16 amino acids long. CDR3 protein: CASSPGAGGVPDEQFF. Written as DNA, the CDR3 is TGTGCCAGCAGCCCCGGGGCAGGGGGGGTACCCGATGAGCAGTTCTTC.